This T cell receptor beta chain was recorded in a study of cytomegalovirus exposure and HLA in healthy donors. Whole-study findings and limits: A link between a missense DCLRE1C variant and TCR beta V- and J-gene trimming emerged from a later analysis. The likely origin of a cluster of highly shared sequence variants was a sequencing artifact.

V dropped 3 bases and J dropped 3 bases, with 18 bases sitting between them. CDR1 is SGHNT and CDR2 is YENEEA in the germline V gene. This CDR3 spans 16 amino acids. In the PCR, 60 Vbeta and 13 Jbeta primers were used. Measured with immunoSEQ multiplex PCR; TCRdb has only the in-frame clones, and not every one. The repertoire includes roughly 160,000 clones, 80% to 85% of them detected once, and 1% sits in the top ten. Notes on this clone: Its specificity is not known.

Sample: PBMCs. The V call is TRBV11-3, the J call TRBJ2-7; a possible D gene is TRBD1 (6 bases). The source of this sequence is a man aged 25 to 40 in good health and CMV-seronegative. The DNA of the CDR3 is TGTGCCAGCAGCTTCGGGACAAGGGAAGAACTCTACGAGCAGTACTTC. Translation gives CASSFGTREELYEQYF.